This T cell receptor (beta chain) was sequenced during a study of shared clonotypes between healthy human individuals. The split of CD4+ cells yielded CD45RA+ naive and CD45RA-negative memory subsets. Regarding the study as a whole: Tissues were not sampled, only blood, and their repertoires likely differ. Despite large depth, rarefaction showed incomplete sorted-subset sequencing.

Points on this clone: Its antigen is unidentified.

Per sorted-subset replicate PCR, input was approximately 210 ng DNA, representing around 30,000 T cell genomes. Sequencing was performed with immunoSEQ multiplex PCR; in TCRdb, only in-frame clones are kept and a portion is missing. The sample lists about 2.4 million clones; just over 90% were seen once. The CDR3 is 15 residues long. Looked up from germline, CDR1 is MDHEN and CDR2 is SYDVKM. With 5 bases removed from V and 5 bases from J, the gap between germline ends came to 18 bases. This rearrangement joins TRBV28 to TRBJ1-2; tentative D call: TRBD1 (6 bases). The specimen was naive CD4+ T cells sorted from blood. Subset described: CD45RA+ positively selected. The sequence derives from a man between 18 and 35 years old in good health. The CDR3 DNA is TGTGCCAGCAGTGCCACTACGCCAGGGGAGTATGGCTACACCTTC. It encodes CASSATTPGEYGYTF.